The rows below give T cell receptor beta chains drawn from one sample of a study of sequential checkpoint blockade in melanoma. Produced via immunoSEQ multiplex PCR; TCRdb's table is partial and in-frame only. This table holds about 500 clones, approximately 10% found once. The sample consisted of tumor tissue (inferred from file names), taken from a patient given nivolumab and ipilimumab in sequence. All receptors come from a human donor with melanoma. Each CDR3 is given with its conserved first and last residue. D genes are given only for firm matches. Expanded clones are given a class, and other clones once, few, many or no size at all.

CDR3	DNA	V	J	D	size
CASSSPQGVETQYF	TGTGCCAGCAGTTCGCCCCAGGGGGTAGAGACCCAGTACTTC	TRBV6-8	TRBJ2-5	TRBD1	medium-sized
CASSVKGDTEAFF	TGTGCCAGTAGTGTCAAAGGGGACACTGAAGCTTTCTTT	TRBV19	TRBJ1-1	.	few
CASSPGLAGGYLAEQFF	TGTGCCAGCAGCCCAGGACTAGCGGGGGGATATTTGGCTGAGCAGTTCTTC	TRBV11-3	TRBJ2-1	TRBD2	medium-sized
CASSLPGKPYEQYF	TGTGCCAGCAGCTTACCGGGGAAGCCCTACGAGCAGTACTTC	TRBV11-3	TRBJ2-7	.	many
CARSLSPSNWSSYEQYF	TGTGCCAGAAGCTTAAGTCCTTCGAACTGGAGCTCCTACGAGCAGTACTTC	TRBV11-3	TRBJ2-7	.	medium-sized
CASSFQGLGSPLHF	TGTGCCAGCAGTTTCCAGGGGCTGGGTTCACCCCTCCACTTT	TRBV28	TRBJ1-6	.	.
CASSSPGQAELRWAFF	TGTGCCAGCAGCTCGCCCGGACAGGCCGAATTGAGATGGGCTTTCTTT	TRBV11-3	TRBJ1-1	TRBD1	medium-sized
CASSYSGQGMNQYF	TGTGCCAGCAGTTACTCCGGACAGGGAATGAACCAGTACTTC	TRBV6-8	TRBJ2-5	TRBD1	few
CASSYQGQVGYTF	TGTGCCAGCAGTTACCAGGGACAGGTTGGCTACACCTTC	TRBV6-8	TRBJ1-2	TRBD1	.
CASGLGGADTQYF	TGTGCTAGTGGCCTCGGGGGGGCAGATACGCAGTATTTT	TRBV12-5	TRBJ2-3	TRBD2	.
CASSYSGGAADEQFF	TGTGCCAGCAGTTATAGCGGGGGGGCGGCGGATGAGCAGTTCTTC	TRBV6-8	TRBJ2-1	TRBD2	few
CASSYLGGSGMNTEAFF	TGTGCCAGCTCATACCTAGGGGGCTCCGGTATGAACACTGAAGCTTTCTTT	TRBV18	TRBJ1-1	TRBD1	few
CASSFVSRALGGYTF	TGTGCCAGCAGTTTCGTTTCGAGAGCCCTGGGTGGCTACACCTTC	TRBV28	TRBJ1-2	.	few
CASGRGLRTDTQYF	TGTGCCAGCGGTAGAGGACTTCGCACAGATACGCAGTATTTT	TRBV9	TRBJ2-3	.	few
CASSWVESPLHF	TGTGCCAGCAGTTGGGTAGAATCACCCCTCCACTTT	TRBV6-8	TRBJ1-6	.	.
CASSIFDSSLTGELFF	TGTGCCAGTAGTATTTTCGACAGCTCCCTCACCGGGGAGCTGTTTTTT	TRBV19	TRBJ2-2	.	.
CASSLAAGVGVSPLHF	TGCGCCAGCAGCTTGGCGGCCGGGGTGGGGGTTTCACCCCTCCACTTT	TRBV5-1	TRBJ1-6	.	few
CASSQNGDTLRGYTF	TGTGCCAGCTCACAAAACGGGGACACCTTGCGGGGCTACACCTTC	TRBV18	TRBJ1-2	.	.
CASSPGTSGDNYEQYF	TGTGCCAGTAGTCCCGGGACTAGCGGGGATAACTACGAGCAGTACTTC	TRBV19	TRBJ2-7	TRBD2	.
CASSFPLGGTYGYTF	TGTGCCAGCAGTTTCCCACTCGGAGGGACCTATGGCTACACCTTC	TRBV28	TRBJ1-2	.	large